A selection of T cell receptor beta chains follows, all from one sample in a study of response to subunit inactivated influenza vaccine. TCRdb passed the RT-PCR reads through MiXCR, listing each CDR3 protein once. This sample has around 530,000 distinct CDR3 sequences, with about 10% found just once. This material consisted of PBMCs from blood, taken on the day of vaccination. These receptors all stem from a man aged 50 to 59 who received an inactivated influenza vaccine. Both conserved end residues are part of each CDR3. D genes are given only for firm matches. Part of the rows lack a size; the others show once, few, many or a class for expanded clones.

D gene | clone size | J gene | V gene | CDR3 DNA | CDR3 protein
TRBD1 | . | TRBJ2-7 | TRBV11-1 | TGTGCCAGCAGCTTGCGGGACAGGGTCCACGAGCAGTACTTC | CASSLRDRVHEQYF
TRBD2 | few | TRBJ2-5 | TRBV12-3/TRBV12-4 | TGTGCCAGCAGTCCCCGGGGCGGGGGAGAGACCCAGTACTTC | CASSPRGGGETQYF
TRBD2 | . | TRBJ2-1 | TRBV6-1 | TGTGCCAGCAGACCGTCTGGTGCGGGAGGGCCGAGCTCCTACAATGAGCAGTTCTTC | CASRPSGAGGPSSYNEQFF
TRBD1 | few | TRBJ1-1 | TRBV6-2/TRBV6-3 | TGTGCCAGCAGTTTCGACAGGGTGAACACTGAAGCTTTCTTT | CASSFDRVNTEAFF
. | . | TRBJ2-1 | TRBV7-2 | TGTGCCAGCAGCTTAGCGCTTGGCGGGACCGCCTACAATGAGCAGTTCTTC | CASSLALGGTAYNEQFF
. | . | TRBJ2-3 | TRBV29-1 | TGCAGCGTCGGACTTAGCACAGATACGCAGTATTTT | CSVGLSTDTQYF
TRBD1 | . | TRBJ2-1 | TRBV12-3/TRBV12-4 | TGTGCCAGCATAACGGGACAGTTTAACTACAATGAGCAGTTCTTC | CASITGQFNYNEQFF
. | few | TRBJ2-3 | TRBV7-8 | TGTGCCAGCAGAGGCCGGGACCTTCGCACAGATACGCAGTATTTT | CASRGRDLRTDTQYF
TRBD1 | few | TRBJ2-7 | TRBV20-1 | TGCAGTACAAGCCGGGACAGGGTCTCCTACGAGCAGTACTTC | CSTSRDRVSYEQYF
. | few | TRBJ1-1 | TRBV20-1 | TGCAGTGCTAGAGTGGAGTCCAGGGGGAACACTGAAGCTTTCTTT | CSARVESRGNTEAFF
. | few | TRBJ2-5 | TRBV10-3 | TGTGCCATCAGTGACGCAAAAAGGGTGGAGACCCAGTACTTC | CAISDAKRVETQYF
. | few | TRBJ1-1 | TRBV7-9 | TGTGCCAGCAGCTGGACCGGTGGGACTGAAGCTTTCTTT | CASSWTGGTEAFF
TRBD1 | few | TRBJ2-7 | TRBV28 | TGTGCCAGCAGTTTACGGGACAGTACGACCTACGAGCAGTACTTC | CASSLRDSTTYEQYF
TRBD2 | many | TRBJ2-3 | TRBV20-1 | TGCAGTGCTAGGGCTACTGGACTAGCGGGAGTCCCCTCTACCACAGATACGCAGTATTTT | CSARATGLAGVPSTTDTQYF
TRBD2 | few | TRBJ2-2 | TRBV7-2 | TGTGCCAGCAGCAACCGGGACTATGATAACACCGGGGAGCTGTTTTTT | CASSNRDYDNTGELFF
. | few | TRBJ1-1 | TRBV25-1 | TGTGCCAGCAGTGGTCGGACTGGGGGCCCGAACACTGAAGCTTTCTTT | CASSGRTGGPNTEAFF
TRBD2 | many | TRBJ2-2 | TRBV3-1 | TGTGCCAGCAGCCAATCGGCGGGAGTTACCGGGGAGCTGTTTTTT | CASSQSAGVTGELFF
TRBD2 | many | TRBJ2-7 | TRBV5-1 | TGCGCCAGCAGCATAGGACTAGCGGGAGGCTACTACGAGCAGTACTTC | CASSIGLAGGYYEQYF
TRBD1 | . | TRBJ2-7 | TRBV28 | TGTGCCAGCAGTTTACCCCTCCGGGACAGGTCCACCTACGAGCAGTACTTC | CASSLPLRDRSTYEQYF
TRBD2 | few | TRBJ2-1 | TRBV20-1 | TGCAGTGCCCACCCGGGACTAGCGGACAATGAGCAGTTCTTC | CSAHPGLADNEQFF
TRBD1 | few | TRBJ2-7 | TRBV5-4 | TGTGCCAGCAGCTTGGATGCCTCAGGGGGCGAGCAGTACTTC | CASSLDASGGEQYF
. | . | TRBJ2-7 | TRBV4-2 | TGTGCCAGCAGCCAAGAGTCACTTCGGACTACAGCCTACGAGCAGTACTTC | CASSQESLRTTAYEQYF